This T cell receptor (beta chain) derives from a study of CD8+CD57+ T cells in acquired aplastic anemia. In the study overall: Yields of DNA that came from sorted CD4+ and CD8+ cells averaged about 3.4 ug. An average of about 10.8 million reads for CD4+ cells was obtained from healthy donors.

The germline CDR1 and CDR2 sequences are DFQATT and SNEGSKA (reference sequence). Deletions cut 0 bases from V and 4 bases from J, with 9 bases between. The CDR3 sequence is 13 residues long. Concerning this clonotype itself: Antigen specificity is unknown.

Study outcomes and limitations: Significant differences in CD8+ Simpson's diversity were not observed between patients and controls. A set of twenty-nine CD8+ CDR3 sequences was shared between patients and controls, and these sequences appeared highly expressed in patients.

TCR beta VDJ combinations and CDR3 sequences were profiled from genomic DNA. TCRdb re-analysed the reads in MiXCR, keeping a single row per CDR3 protein. The table has about 170,000 distinct CDR3 sequences, about 60% seen once. The specimen was sorted CD4+, CD8+, or CD8+CD57+ T cells (not recorded which) from PBMCs. The genes are TRBV20-1 and TRBJ2-5, with D unresolved. The TCR comes from a human donor in good health. The CDR3 bases are TGCAGTGCTAGAGATCCCCCTTTAGAGACCCAGTACTTC. It codes for CSARDPPLETQYF.